This TCR beta chain is drawn from a study of T cells in Graves' hyperthyroidism and ophthalmopathy. The CDR3 has 19 residues. The germline V gene encodes CDR1 SGHRS and CDR2 YFSETQ. Trimming took off 0 bases at V and 0 bases at J, with 20 bases between the two ends. From RNA transcripts, TCR beta CDR3 regions were amplified. The study used the HTBI primer set for a first-round RT-PCR of the TCR CDR3. A single record per CDR3 protein comes from TCRdb applying MiXCR to the multiplex PCR reads. The data hold under 400,000 distinct CDR3 sequences, with about 13% observed a single time. The table lists this clonotype with many counts.

Material: blood. The sequence was obtained from a woman between 18 and 30 years old with Graves' hyperthyroidism. J is TRBJ2-3 and V is TRBV5-1; D ambiguous. Here the CDR3 reads CASSLGPFGLGSSTDTQYF. The DNA for the CDR3 is TGCGCCAGCAGCTTGGGGCCCTTCGGATTAGGTTCTAGCACAGATACGCAGTATTTT.